Here is one T cell receptor beta chain with its context. Its specificity is unknown. V lost 3 bases and J 0 bases, leaving 5 bases between the germline ends. CDR3 length: 13 residues. Per the germline V gene, CDR1 is SGHTA and CDR2 is FQGNSA. This entry belongs to a study of cytomegalovirus exposure and HLA in healthy donors. It was with 60 Vbeta and 13 Jbeta primers that the PCR ran. Sequenced by immunoSEQ multiplex PCR; TCRdb stores in-frame clones only, minus some. The repertoire has some 170,000 clones, roughly 80% of them found once; the top ten carry less than 10%. Study-wide points: TCR beta sequences reportedly predicted most subjects' HLA-A and HLA-B alleles accurately. Cytomegalovirus association was listed for approximately 150 TCR beta chains. Most of the TCR beta V segments (in an earlier analysis) were productive either about 90% or about 30% of the time.

Sequencing input: PBMCs. The chain is built from TRBV7-2 and TRBJ2-5, with unresolved D. The receptor was derived from a man between 18 and 29 years old in good health and CMV-seropositive. CDR3 loop: CASSFSDQETQYF. Written as DNA, the CDR3 is TGTGCCAGCAGCTTCAGCGACCAAGAGACCCAGTACTTC.